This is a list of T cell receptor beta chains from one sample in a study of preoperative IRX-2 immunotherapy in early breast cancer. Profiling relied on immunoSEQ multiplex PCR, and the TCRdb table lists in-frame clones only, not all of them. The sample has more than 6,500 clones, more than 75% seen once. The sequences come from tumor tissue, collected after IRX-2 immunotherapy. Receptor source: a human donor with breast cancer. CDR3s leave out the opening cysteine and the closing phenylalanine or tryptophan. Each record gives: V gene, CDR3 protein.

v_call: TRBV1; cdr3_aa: ASSQDRLLPRPTGELF
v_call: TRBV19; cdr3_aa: ASSVQVAEKLF
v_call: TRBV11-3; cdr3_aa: ASSPDSGTTNTGELF
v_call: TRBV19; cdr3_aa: ASSIDLIAGAKNIQY
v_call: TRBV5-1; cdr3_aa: ASSLGTGTATNEKLF
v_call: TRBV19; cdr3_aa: ASRPSNQPQH
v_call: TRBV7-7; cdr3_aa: ASSLKLVGVDTQY
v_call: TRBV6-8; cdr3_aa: ASSYEGFTEAF
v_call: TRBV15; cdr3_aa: ATQGHHTAGNTIY
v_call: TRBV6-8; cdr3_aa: ASRGYTDTQY
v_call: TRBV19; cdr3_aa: ASSLEQQGLYNSPLH
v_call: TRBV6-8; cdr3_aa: ASRPAGWEKLF
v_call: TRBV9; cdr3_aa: ASSVGLTYEQY
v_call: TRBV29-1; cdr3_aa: SVLGGQGGMNTEAF
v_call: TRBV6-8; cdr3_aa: ASSYSGEFYEQY
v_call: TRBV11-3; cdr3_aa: ASSPRSWVNTEAF
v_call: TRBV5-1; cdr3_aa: ASSPEAQLNEKLF
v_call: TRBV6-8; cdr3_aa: ASSYEGLAKNIQY
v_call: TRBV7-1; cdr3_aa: ASSALVRQNTGELF
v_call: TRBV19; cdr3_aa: ASSILQQDRTGELF
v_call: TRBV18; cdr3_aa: ASSPTRNTGELF
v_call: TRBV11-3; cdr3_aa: ASSLRQGRGQPQH
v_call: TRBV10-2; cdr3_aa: ASSGRWGSSDYQPQH
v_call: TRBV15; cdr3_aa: ATSRDKWSGGGTDTQY
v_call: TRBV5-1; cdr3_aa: ASSPQQGRRTGELF
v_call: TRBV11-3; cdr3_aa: ASSFGGADTEAF
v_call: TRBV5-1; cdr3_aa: ASSSEGRNQPQH
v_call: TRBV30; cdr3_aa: AWSKAGGASYNEQF
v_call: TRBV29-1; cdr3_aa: SAEEQINYGYT
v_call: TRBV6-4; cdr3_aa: ASSYRRETGELF
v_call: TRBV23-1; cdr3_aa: ASSWSGGETQY
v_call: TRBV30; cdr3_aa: AWSVISGNTQY
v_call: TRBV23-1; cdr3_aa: ASSLTLAYEQY
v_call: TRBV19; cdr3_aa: ASRTANTEAF
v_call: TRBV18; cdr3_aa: ASSLPGGKGYT
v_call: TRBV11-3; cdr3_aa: ASSRQGAGTEAF
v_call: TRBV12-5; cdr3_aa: ASGRFANTGELF